These 10 T cell receptor beta chains came from one sample sequenced in a study of OX40 agonist ivuxolimab in advanced cancers. Here immunoSEQ multiplex PCR was the method, and the copy in TCRdb shows in-frame clones only, minus some. The profile shows about 66,000 clones, 84% of them singletons. Sequencing used CD4+ or CD8+ T cells sorted from blood, obtained in a trial of the OX40 agonist ivuxolimab. These receptors were obtained from an adult with an advanced solid tumor such as melanoma, head and neck, liver or kidney cancer.

The rearrangement joins TRBV5-6 to TRBJ1-2, with a tentative D call TRBD1 (6 bases). Germline-derived CDR1 and CDR2 are SGHDT and YYEEEE. The CDR3 totals 15 residues. Deletions cut 5 bases from V and 0 bases from J, with 14 bases between. CDR3 nucleotide sequence: TGTGCCAGCAGAAACACAGGGACCTCTAACTATGGCTACACCTTC. Protein sequence: CASRNTGTSNYGYTF.

V is TRBV18 and J is TRBJ2-6; D not certain. Germline lookup yields CDR1 KGHSH and CDR2 LQKENI. The CDR3 length is 16 residues. Trimming cost V 3 bases and J 0 bases, with 9 bases left between them. The CDR3 loop is CASSPDQSSGANVLTF. CDR3 DNA: TGTGCCAGCTCACCGGATCAGTCCTCTGGGGCCAACGTCCTGACTTTC. Looking up the rest from reference TRBV18 and TRBJ2-6 gives the full variable domain: NAGVMQNPRHLVRRRGQEARLRCSPMKGHSHVYWYRQLPEEGLKFMVYLQKENIIDESGMPKERFSAEFPKEGPSILRIQQVVRGDSAAYFCASSPDQSSGANVLTFGAGSRLTVL.

The chain combines TRBV29-1 with TRBJ2-5; perhaps TRBD1 as D (6 bases). The CDR3 is 13 residues long. V was cut by 3 bases and J by 6 bases, with 14 bases left in between. Germline V gene data show CDR1 as SQVTM and CDR2 as ANQGSEA. The CDR3 sequence is CSVDIQGSKTQYF. CDR3 nucleotides: TGCAGCGTTGATATACAGGGAAGTAAGACCCAGTACTTC.

V is TRBV7-9 and J is TRBJ1-4; 9 bases fit TRBD1. Germline trimming cut 5 bases from V and 2 bases from J; bases unmatched to any gene: 15. Germline CDR1 is SEHNR and CDR2 is FQNEAQ (reference sequence). The CDR3 has 19 residues. In DNA form, the CDR3 reads TGTGCCAGCAGCCCCGGGACAGGGCATAGGATGAGGACTAATGAAAAACTGTTTTTT. Translating gives CASSPGTGHRMRTNEKLFF. Filled out from reference TRBV7-9 and TRBJ1-4, the complete variable domain reads DTGVSQNPRHKITKRGQNVTFRCDPISEHNRLYWYRQTLGQGPEFLTYFQNEAQLEKSRLLSDRFSAERPKGSFSTLEIQRTEQGDSAMYLCASSPGTGHRMRTNEKLFFGSGTQLSVL.

This clone has a single count. The V call is TRBV30, the J call TRBJ1-2; a possible D gene is TRBD1 (6 bases). Germline V gives CDR1 GTSNPN, CDR2 SVGIG (reference sequence). With 1 base removed from V and 2 bases from J, the gap between germline ends came to 17 bases. The CDR3 consists of 16 residues. In nucleotides, the CDR3 is TGTGCCTGGAGTGCCCCCCGGGACAAAGAGAACTATGGCTACACCTTC. Encoded protein: CAWSAPRDKENYGYTF. Full variable domain (remainder filled in from reference TRBV30 and TRBJ1-2): SQTIHQWPATLVQPVGSPLSLECTVEGTSNPNLYWYRQAAGRGLQLLFYSVGIGQISSEVPQNLSASRPQDRQFILSSKKLLLSDSGFYLCAWSAPRDKENYGYTFGSGTRLTVV.

The chain uses TRBV5-6 and TRBJ2-5; D might be TRBD2 (5 bases). V was clipped by 3 bases and J by 5 bases, with 14 bases between them. From germline, CDR1 is SGHDT and CDR2 YYEEEE. CDR3 length equals 14 residues. CDR3 loop: CASSSARGTETQYF. As DNA, the CDR3 is TGTGCCAGCAGCTCGGCTCGGGGTACCGAGACCCAGTACTTC.

The rearrangement uses TRBV19 and TRBJ2-4; tentatively, D is TRBD1 or TRBD2 (5 bases each). This CDR3 is built from 13 residues. With 3 bases removed from V and 16 bases from J, the gap between germline ends came to 19 bases. Germline CDR1 and CDR2: LNHDA and SQIVND (reference sequence). CDR3 DNA: TGTGCCAGTAGTATGGGGGTGGTCGGCGAAACCTACTTC. As protein: CASSMGVVGETYF.

This clone was detected once. V usage is TRBV7-2 and J usage is TRBJ1-2, with TRBD1 identical over 9 bases. CDR3 size: 14 residues. CDR1 is SGHTA, CDR2 FQGNSA, per germline. The trim removed 6 bases at V and 7 bases at J, leaving 9 bases unmatched. The CDR3 DNA sequence: TGTGCCAGCAGTCCGCTACAGGGGGCGCTTGGCTACACCTTC. Amino acids: CASSPLQGALGYTF.

The J gene is TRBJ1-3, the V gene TRBV21-1. TRBV21-1 is a recognized pseudogene. The CDR3 totals 17 residues. The CDR3 loop is CASSTNPRACSGNTIYF. CDR3 nucleotide sequence: TGTGCCAGCAGCACTAATCCCCGGGCGTGCTCTGGAAACACCATATATTTT.

V and J are TRBV27 and TRBJ2-1; 8 bases map to TRBD2. From germline, CDR1 is MNHEY and CDR2 SMNVEV (reference sequence). This CDR3 has 18 residues. V shed 1 base, J shed 0 bases, and the junction held 8 bases outside the gene matches. The CDR3 loop reads CASSLYGGGMSSYNEQFF. DNA for the CDR3: TGTGCCAGCAGTTTATATGGCGGGGGGATGAGCTCCTACAATGAGCAGTTCTTC.